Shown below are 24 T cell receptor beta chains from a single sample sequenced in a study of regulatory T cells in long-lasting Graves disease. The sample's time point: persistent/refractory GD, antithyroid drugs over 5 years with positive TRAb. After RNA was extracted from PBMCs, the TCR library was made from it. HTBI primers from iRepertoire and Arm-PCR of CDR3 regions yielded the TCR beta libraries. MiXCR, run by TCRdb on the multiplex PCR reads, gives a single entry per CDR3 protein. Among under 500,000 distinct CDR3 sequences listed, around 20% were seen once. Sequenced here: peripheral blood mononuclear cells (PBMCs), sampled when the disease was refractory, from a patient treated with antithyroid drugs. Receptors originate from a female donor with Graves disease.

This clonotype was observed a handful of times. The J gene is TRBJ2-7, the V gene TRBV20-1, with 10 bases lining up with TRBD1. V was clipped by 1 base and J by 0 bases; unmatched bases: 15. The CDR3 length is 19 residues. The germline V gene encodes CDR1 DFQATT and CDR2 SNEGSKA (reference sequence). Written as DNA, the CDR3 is TGCAGTGCTAGAGCCATGGTTCCCTCCGGGACAGGGGTCTCCTACGAGCAGTACTTC. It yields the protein CSARAMVPSGTGVSYEQYF.

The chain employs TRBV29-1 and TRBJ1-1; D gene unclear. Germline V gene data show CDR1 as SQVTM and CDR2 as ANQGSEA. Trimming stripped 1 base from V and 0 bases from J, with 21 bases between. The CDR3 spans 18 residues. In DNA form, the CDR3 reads TGCAGCGTTGAAGGGAAGGCTGAGGTCTCCGATATGAACACTGAAGCTTTCTTT. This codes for CSVEGKAEVSDMNTEAFF.

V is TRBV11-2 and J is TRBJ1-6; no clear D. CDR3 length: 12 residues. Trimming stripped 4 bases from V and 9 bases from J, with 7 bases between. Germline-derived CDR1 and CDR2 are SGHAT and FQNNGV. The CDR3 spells CASSSLSSPLHF. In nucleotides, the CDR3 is TGTGCCAGCAGCTCCCTTAGTTCACCCCTCCACTTT.

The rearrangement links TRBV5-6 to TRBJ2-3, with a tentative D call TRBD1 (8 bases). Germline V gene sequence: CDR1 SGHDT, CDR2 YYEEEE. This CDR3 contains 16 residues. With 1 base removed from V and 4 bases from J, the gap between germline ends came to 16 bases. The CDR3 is CASSLWRTGRADTQYF. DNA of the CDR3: TGTGCCAGCAGCTTGTGGCGGACAGGGAGGGCAGATACGCAGTATTTT.

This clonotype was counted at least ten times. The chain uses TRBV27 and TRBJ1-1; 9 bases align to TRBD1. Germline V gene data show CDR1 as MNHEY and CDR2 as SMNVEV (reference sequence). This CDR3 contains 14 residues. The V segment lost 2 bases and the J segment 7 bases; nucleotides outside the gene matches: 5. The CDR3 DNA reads TGTGCCAGCAGTTTACGGAGGACAGGGGTTGAAGCTTTCTTT. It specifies CASSLRRTGVEAFF.

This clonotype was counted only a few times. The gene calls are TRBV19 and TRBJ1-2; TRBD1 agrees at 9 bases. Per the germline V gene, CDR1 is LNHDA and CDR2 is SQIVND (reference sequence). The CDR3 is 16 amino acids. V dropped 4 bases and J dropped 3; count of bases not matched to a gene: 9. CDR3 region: CASSSTGTGTYYGYTF. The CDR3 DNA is TGTGCCAGTAGTAGTACCGGGACAGGGACTTACTATGGCTACACCTTC.

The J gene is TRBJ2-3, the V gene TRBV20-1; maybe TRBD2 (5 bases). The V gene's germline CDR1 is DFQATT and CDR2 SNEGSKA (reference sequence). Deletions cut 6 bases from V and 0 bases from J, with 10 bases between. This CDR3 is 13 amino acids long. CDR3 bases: TGCAGTGCCCCGGGAACTAGCACAGATACGCAGTATTTT. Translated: CSAPGTSTDTQYF.

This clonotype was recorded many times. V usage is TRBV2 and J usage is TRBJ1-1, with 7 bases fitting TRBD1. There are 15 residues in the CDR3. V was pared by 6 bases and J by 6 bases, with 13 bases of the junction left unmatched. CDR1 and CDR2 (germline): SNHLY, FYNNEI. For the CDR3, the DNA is TGTGCCAGCAGCGACCCCAACAGGGGCGAGGCTGAAGCTTTCTTT. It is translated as CASSDPNRGEAEAFF.

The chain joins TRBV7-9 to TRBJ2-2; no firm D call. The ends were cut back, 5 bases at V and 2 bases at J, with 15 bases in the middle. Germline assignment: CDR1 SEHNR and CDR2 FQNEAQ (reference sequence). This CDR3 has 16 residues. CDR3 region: CASSPQAGVNTGELFF. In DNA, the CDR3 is TGTGCCAGCAGCCCCCAGGCCGGAGTAAACACCGGGGAGCTGTTTTTT.

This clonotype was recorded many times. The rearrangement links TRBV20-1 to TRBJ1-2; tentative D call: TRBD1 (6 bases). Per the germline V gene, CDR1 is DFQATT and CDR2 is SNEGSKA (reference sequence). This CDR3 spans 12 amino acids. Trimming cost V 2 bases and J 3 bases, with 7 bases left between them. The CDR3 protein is CSARQGYYGYTF. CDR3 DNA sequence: TGCAGTGCTAGACAGGGGTACTATGGCTACACCTTC.

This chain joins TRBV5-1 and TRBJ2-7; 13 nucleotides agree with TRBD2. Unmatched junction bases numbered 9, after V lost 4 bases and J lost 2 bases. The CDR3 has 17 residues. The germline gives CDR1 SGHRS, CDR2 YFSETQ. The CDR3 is CASSHRTSGSIPYEQYF. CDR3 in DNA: TGCGCCAGCAGCCATAGGACTAGCGGGAGTATTCCCTACGAGCAGTACTTC.

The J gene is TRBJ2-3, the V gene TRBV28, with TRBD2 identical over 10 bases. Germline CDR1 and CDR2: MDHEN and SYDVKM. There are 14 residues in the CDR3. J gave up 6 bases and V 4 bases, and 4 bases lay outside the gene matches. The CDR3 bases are TGTGCCAGCAGTTCGGAGCGGGAGGGGGATACGCAGTATTTT. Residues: CASSSEREGDTQYF.

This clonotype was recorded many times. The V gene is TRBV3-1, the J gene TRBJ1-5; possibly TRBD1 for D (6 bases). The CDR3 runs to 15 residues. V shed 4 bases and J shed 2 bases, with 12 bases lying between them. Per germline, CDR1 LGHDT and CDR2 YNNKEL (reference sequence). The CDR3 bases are TGTGCCAGCAGCCCCGGACAGCGGGGCAATCAGCCCCAGCATTTT. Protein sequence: CASSPGQRGNQPQHF.

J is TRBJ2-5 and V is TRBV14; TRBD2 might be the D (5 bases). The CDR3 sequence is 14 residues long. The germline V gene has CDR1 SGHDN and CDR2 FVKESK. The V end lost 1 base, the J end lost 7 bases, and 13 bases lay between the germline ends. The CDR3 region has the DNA TGTGCCAGCAGCCAAGTGCGAGGAAGCGGGACCCAGTACTTC. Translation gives CASSQVRGSGTQYF.

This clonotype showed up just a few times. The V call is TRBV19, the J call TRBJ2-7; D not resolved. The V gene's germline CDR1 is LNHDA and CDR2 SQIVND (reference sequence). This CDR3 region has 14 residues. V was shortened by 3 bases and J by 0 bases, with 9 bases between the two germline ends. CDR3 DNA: TGTGCCAGTAGTATGTCGGCCAGCTCCTACGAGCAGTACTTC. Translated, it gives CASSMSASSYEQYF.

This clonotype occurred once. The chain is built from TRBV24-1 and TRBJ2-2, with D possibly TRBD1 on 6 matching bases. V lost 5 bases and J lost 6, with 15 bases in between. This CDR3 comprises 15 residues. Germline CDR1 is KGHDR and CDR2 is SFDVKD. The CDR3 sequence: CATSGWQGRSGELFF. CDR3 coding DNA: TGTGCCACCAGTGGATGGCAGGGGAGATCCGGGGAGCTGTTTTTT.

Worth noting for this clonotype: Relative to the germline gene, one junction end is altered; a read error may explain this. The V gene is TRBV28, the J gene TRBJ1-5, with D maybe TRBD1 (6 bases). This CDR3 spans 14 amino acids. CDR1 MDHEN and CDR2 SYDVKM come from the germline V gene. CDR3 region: CASREGVSNRPQHF. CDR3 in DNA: TGTGCCAGCAGGGAGGGGGTGAGCAATCGGCCCCAGCATTTT.

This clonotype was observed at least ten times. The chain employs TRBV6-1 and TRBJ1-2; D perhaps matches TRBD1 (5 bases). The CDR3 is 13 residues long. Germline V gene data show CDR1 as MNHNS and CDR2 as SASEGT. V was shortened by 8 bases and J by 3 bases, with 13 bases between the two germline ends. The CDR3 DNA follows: TGTGCCAGCGCCCCGGGCAGGGACTATGGCTACACCTTC. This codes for CASAPGRDYGYTF.

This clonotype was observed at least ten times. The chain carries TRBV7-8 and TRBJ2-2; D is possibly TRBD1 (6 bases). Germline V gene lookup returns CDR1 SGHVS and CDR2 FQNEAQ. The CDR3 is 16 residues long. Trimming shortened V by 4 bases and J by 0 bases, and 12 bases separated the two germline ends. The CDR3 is CASSSIGTSNTGELFF. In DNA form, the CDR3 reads TGTGCCAGCAGCTCAATCGGGACATCGAACACCGGGGAGCTGTTTTTT.

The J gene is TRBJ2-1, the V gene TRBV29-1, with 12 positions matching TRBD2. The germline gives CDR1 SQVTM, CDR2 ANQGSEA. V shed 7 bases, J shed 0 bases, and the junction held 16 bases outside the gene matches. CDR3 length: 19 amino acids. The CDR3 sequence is CSAENLLAGGLTSYNEQFF. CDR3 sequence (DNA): TGCAGCGCCGAGAACCTTCTAGCGGGAGGGCTAACCTCCTACAATGAGCAGTTCTTC.

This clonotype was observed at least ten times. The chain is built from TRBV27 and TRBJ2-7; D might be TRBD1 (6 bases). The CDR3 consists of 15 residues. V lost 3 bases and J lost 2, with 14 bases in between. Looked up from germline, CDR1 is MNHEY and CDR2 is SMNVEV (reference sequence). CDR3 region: CASSLRPQGTYEQYF. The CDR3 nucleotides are TGTGCCAGCAGTTTGCGCCCACAGGGAACCTACGAGCAGTACTTC.

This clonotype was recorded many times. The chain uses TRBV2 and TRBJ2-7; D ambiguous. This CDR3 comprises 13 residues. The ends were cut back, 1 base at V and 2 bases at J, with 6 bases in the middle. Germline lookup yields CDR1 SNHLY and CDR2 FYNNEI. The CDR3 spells CASSEGAAYEQYF. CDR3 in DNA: TGTGCCAGCAGTGAAGGGGCCGCCTACGAGCAGTACTTC.

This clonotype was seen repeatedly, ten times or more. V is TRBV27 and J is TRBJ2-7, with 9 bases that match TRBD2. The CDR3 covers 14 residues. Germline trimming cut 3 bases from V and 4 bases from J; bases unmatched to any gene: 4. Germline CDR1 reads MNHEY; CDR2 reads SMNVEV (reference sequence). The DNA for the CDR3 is TGTGCCAGCAGTTTTGGCGGGAGGGGGTACGAGCAGTACTTC. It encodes CASSFGGRGYEQYF.

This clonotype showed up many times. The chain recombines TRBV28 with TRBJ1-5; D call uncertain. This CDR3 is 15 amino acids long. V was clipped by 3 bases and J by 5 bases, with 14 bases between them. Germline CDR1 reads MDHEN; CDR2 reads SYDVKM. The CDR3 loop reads CASSLEHADDQPQHF. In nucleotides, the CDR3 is TGTGCCAGCAGTTTGGAACATGCTGACGATCAGCCCCAGCATTTT.